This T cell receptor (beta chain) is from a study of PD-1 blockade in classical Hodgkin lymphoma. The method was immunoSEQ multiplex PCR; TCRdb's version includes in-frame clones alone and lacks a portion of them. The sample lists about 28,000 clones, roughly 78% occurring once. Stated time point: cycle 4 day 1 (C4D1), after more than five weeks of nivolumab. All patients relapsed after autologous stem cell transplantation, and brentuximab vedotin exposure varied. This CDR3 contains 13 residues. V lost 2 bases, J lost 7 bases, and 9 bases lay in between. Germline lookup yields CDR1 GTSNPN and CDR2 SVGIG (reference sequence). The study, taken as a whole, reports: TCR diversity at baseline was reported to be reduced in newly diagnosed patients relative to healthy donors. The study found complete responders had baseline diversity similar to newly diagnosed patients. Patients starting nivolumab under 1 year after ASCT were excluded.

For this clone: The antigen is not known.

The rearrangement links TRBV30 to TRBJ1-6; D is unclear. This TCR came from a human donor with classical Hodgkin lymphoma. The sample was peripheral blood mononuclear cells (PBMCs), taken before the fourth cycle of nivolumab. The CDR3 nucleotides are TGTGCCTGGAGTCCGGCCAAAAATTCACCCCTCCACTTT. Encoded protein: CAWSPAKNSPLHF.